This entry features one TCR beta chain sequence. This entry comes from a study of blood T cell repertoires in COVID-19. Sequenced by immunoSEQ multiplex PCR; TCRdb stores in-frame clones only, minus some. The profile covers 70,000 to 90,000 clones, with roughly 90% appearing a single time and 25% to 35% taken by the ten largest. The sequenced sample was peripheral blood. This receptor was identified in a man aged 45-65 years with acute or convalescent COVID-19.

CDR3 region: CASSPLTGRYYGYTF. In DNA, the CDR3 is TGTGCCAGCAGCCCACTGACAGGGAGGTACTATGGCTACACCTTC. J is TRBJ1-2 and V is TRBV6-5; 7 bases are shared with TRBD1. The CDR3 extends over 15 amino acids. The V gene's germline CDR1 is MNHEY and CDR2 SVGAGI. With 6 bases clipped from V and 3 bases from J, the junction kept 10 bases outside the gene matches.